The 23 T cell receptor beta chains listed next were all sequenced from one sample in a study of blood T cell repertoires in COVID-19. Using immunoSEQ multiplex PCR, the repertoire was profiled, and TCRdb retains in-frame clones only, with some absent. The sample lists fewer than 50,000 clones; roughly 80% were seen once. The sequencing sample was made of peripheral blood. The receptor source for this set is a man aged 45-60 years with active COVID-19.

The V call is TRBV7-2, the J call TRBJ1-6; TRBD1 matches at 9 bases. Germline V CDR1 and CDR2: SGHTA, FQGNSA. V dropped 4 bases and J dropped 10; count of bases not matched to a gene: 20. The CDR3 totals 19 residues. In DNA, the CDR3 is TGTGCCAGCAGCTCCCGGCTACAGGGGGCCTGGGGAGGAAACTCACCCCTCCACTTT. It specifies CASSSRLQGAWGGNSPLHF.

The chain uses TRBV19 and TRBJ1-3; 7 bases are shared with TRBD1. This CDR3 is built from 19 residues. V trimming: 3 bases; J trimming: 0 bases; junction bases outside the gene matches: 14. Per the germline V gene, CDR1 is LNHDA and CDR2 is SQIVND (reference sequence). CDR3 in amino acids: CASSMRTSLDRSSGNTIYF. CDR3 in DNA: TGTGCCAGTAGTATGAGGACCTCCCTGGACAGGAGCTCTGGAAACACCATATATTTT.

This sequence joins TRBV25-1 and TRBJ1-6; perhaps TRBD1 as D (6 bases). Deletions cut 3 bases from V and 9 bases from J, with 9 bases between. The CDR3 totals 13 residues. Germline V gene data show CDR1 as MGHDK and CDR2 as SYGVNS. CDR3 residues: CASSDRGGSPLHF. In DNA, the CDR3 is TGTGCCAGCAGTGACAGGGGTGGTTCACCCCTCCACTTT.

The chain uses TRBV10-3 and TRBJ2-7; no clear D. This CDR3 has 14 residues. V was cut by 2 bases and J by 0 bases, with 8 bases left in between. Per the germline V gene, CDR1 is ENHRY and CDR2 is SYGVKD. The CDR3 bases are TGTGCCATCAGTGAGGCCCCTAGCTCCTACGAGCAGTACTTC. As protein: CAISEAPSSYEQYF.

The chain joins TRBV6-6 to TRBJ2-3, with 9 bases fitting TRBD1. This CDR3 comprises 16 residues. J was trimmed by 1 base and V by 5 bases; bases with no gene match: 7. Germline V gene data show CDR1 as MNHNY and CDR2 as SVGAGI (reference sequence). The DNA for the CDR3 is TGTGCCAGCAGTACACCAAGGACAGGGGGCACAGATACGCAGTATTTT. It translates to CASSTPRTGGTDTQYF.

V gene TRBV7-9 combines with J gene TRBJ1-1; 10 bases are a match to TRBD1. This CDR3 region has 18 residues. CDR1 and CDR2 (germline): SEHNR, FQNEAQ (reference sequence). Trimming at V came to 4 bases and at J to 4 bases, leaving 15 bases not matched to a gene. CDR3 protein: CASSSLRARQGAGTEAFF. The DNA of the CDR3 is TGTGCCAGCAGCTCCTTAAGGGCACGACAGGGGGCGGGCACTGAAGCTTTCTTT.

This sequence joins TRBV3-1 (or the pseudogene TRBV3-2) and TRBJ2-5; TRBD2 aligns across 9 bases. CDR1 LGHDT and CDR2 YNNKEL come from the germline V gene (reference sequence). The CDR3 runs to 18 residues. The V gene end was trimmed by 1 base and the J gene end by 9 bases; junction bases not matched to a gene: 18. The CDR3 DNA sequence: TGTGCCAGCAGCCAAGTCGCGGGGGGGATCGATCCAAGGAAGTCCCAGTACTTC. The encoded protein is CASSQVAGGIDPRKSQYF.

V is TRBV6-5 and J is TRBJ1-5; 7 positions match TRBD1. V gave up 6 bases and J gave up 4 bases; unmatched junction bases: 9. The CDR3 totals 15 residues. Germline V gene lookup returns CDR1 MNHEY and CDR2 SVGAGI. The CDR3 loop is CASRSRDSLNQPQHF. The DNA for the CDR3 is TGTGCCAGCAGATCCCGGGACAGCCTTAATCAGCCCCAGCATTTT.

J is TRBJ1-4 and V is TRBV28; 7 positions match TRBD1. Germline assignment: CDR1 MDHEN and CDR2 SYDVKM. The CDR3 loop spans 17 amino acids. J was trimmed by 7 bases and V by 1 base; bases with no gene match: 12. For the CDR3, the DNA is TGTGCCAGCAGTTTATTTGGTACAGGGGCGAATTTTGAAAAACTGTTTTTT. It yields the protein CASSLFGTGANFEKLFF.

The J gene is TRBJ2-3, the V gene TRBV27; 9 bases align to TRBD1. J lost 5 bases, V lost 11 bases, and 5 bases had no gene match. In germline, CDR1 is MNHEY, CDR2 SMNVEV (reference sequence). This CDR3 spans 12 amino acids. Written as DNA, the CDR3 is TGTGCCGGGATGGACAGGGGAGATACGCAGTATTTT. This encodes CAGMDRGDTQYF.

The chain employs TRBV7-9 and TRBJ1-1; D unresolved. The CDR3 covers 14 residues. The V gene lost 7 bases and the J gene lost 3 bases, with 15 bases spanning the gap. CDR1 is SEHNR and CDR2 is FQNEAQ in the germline V gene (reference sequence). The CDR3 coding sequence is TGTGCCAGCATCGCGGTCATTGTTGACACTGAAGCTTTCTTT. This codes for CASIAVIVDTEAFF.

J is TRBJ2-7 and V is TRBV10-3, with D maybe TRBD1 (6 bases). V was shortened by 6 bases and J by 0 bases, with 12 bases between the two germline ends. In germline, CDR1 is ENHRY, CDR2 SYGVKD. This CDR3 comprises 14 residues. The chain's CDR3 is CAIRPKGDSYEQYF. Written as DNA, the CDR3 is TGTGCCATCAGACCGAAGGGGGACTCCTACGAGCAGTACTTC.

This clone was seen more than once but under ten times. The chain carries TRBV12-2 and TRBJ2-2; the table's D call, TRBD2, was not checked against the DNA. TRBV12-2 is assigned pseudogene status. The length of the CDR3 is 16 residues. The DNA of the CDR3 is TGTGCAAGTCGCTTAGGACTAGCGGTAAACACCGGGGAGCTGTTTTTT. Translated, it gives CASRLGLAVNTGELFF.

This clone was observed a handful of times. The chain is built from TRBV4-1 and TRBJ1-1, with D possibly matching TRBD1 (5 bases). This CDR3 has 14 amino acids. Trimming took off 3 bases at V and 3 bases at J, with 11 bases between the two ends. Germline V gives CDR1 MGHRA, CDR2 YSYEKL. The CDR3 region has the DNA TGCGCCAGCAGCCAGGTGCAGGGCCACACTGAAGCTTTCTTT. The encoded protein is CASSQVQGHTEAFF.

The rearrangement joins TRBV5-1 to TRBJ1-1; D unclear. The V and J ends lost 1 base and 6 bases respectively, with 16 bases between them. Germline values: CDR1 SGHRS, CDR2 YFSETQ. The CDR3 runs 15 residues. The DNA for the CDR3 is TGCGCCAGCAGCTTGCTCCATCACTCTATCCCTGAAGCTTTCTTT. It is translated as CASSLLHHSIPEAFF. Looking up the rest from reference TRBV5-1 and TRBJ1-1 gives the full variable domain: KAGVTQTPRYLIKTRGQQVTLSCSPISGHRSVSWYQQTPGQGLQFLFEYFSETQRNKGNFPGRFSGRQFSNSRSEMNVSTLELGDSALYLCASSLLHHSIPEAFFGQGTRLTVV.

This sequence joins TRBV10-2 and TRBJ1-4; 9 bases line up with TRBD1. V lost 8 bases, J lost 5 bases, and 3 bases stayed unmatched. Germline V lookup: CDR1 WSHSY, CDR2 SAAADI. The CDR3 is 13 residues long. The CDR3 reads CASRDRVNEKLFF. The CDR3 DNA is TGCGCCAGCCGGGACAGGGTGAATGAAAAACTGTTTTTT.

This chain uses TRBV6-2 or TRBV6-3 with TRBJ1-3; D is unclear. With 2 bases removed from V and 1 base from J, the gap between germline ends came to 21 bases. This CDR3 comprises 19 residues. CDR1 is MNHEY and CDR2 is SVGEGT in the germline V gene. CDR3 residues: CASSYPSRGGYLSGNTIYF. CDR3 in DNA: TGTGCCAGCAGTTACCCCTCCCGGGGAGGGTACTTGTCTGGAAACACCATATATTTT.

The chain employs TRBV5-4 and TRBJ1-2, with D maybe TRBD1 (5 bases). The germline gives CDR1 SGHNT, CDR2 YYREEE (reference sequence). CDR3 size: 12 residues. Trimming took 3 bases from V and 4 from J, leaving 7 bases between them. CDR3 protein: CASSSDSYGYTF. The CDR3 DNA is TGTGCCAGCAGCTCCGACAGCTATGGCTACACCTTC.

The CDR3 region is CASRKTGNQPQHF. The CDR3, as DNA: TGTGCCAGCAGAAAGACGGGGAATCAGCCCCAGCATTTT. The V call is TRBV2, the J call TRBJ1-5, with D hard to call. V gave up 6 bases and J gave up 4 bases, with 10 bases separating them. The CDR3 length is 13 residues. Per the germline V gene, CDR1 is SNHLY and CDR2 is FYNNEI.

The rearrangement links TRBV5-5 to TRBJ1-1; no firm D call. V shed 4 bases and J shed 1 base, with 8 bases lying between them. Per the germline V gene, CDR1 is SGHKS and CDR2 is YYEKEE (reference sequence). The CDR3 contains 13 residues. The CDR3 is CASSNSQNTEAFF. The CDR3 DNA sequence: TGTGCCAGCAGCAACAGCCAGAACACTGAAGCTTTCTTT.

V usage is TRBV11-1 and J usage is TRBJ2-1, with 7 bases lining up with TRBD1. The CDR3 has 15 residues. The trim removed 4 bases at V and 7 bases at J, leaving 10 bases unmatched. Germline V gene lookup returns CDR1 SGHAT and CDR2 FQDESV (reference sequence). DNA of the CDR3: TGTGCCAGCAGCTCCCGCGCCGGGACAGCAAATGAGCAGTTCTTC. Its protein is CASSSRAGTANEQFF. The full variable domain, completed using reference TRBV11-1 and TRBJ2-1, is EAEVAQSPRYKITEKSQAVAFWCDPISGHATLYWYRQILGQGPELLVQFQDESVVDDSQLPKDRFSAERLKGVDSTLKIQPAELGDSAMYLCASSSRAGTANEQFFGPGTRLTVL.

The gene calls are TRBV5-1 and TRBJ2-7; a weak D match, TRBD1 (5 bases). The germline V and J ends were trimmed by 0 bases and 12 bases, with 10 bases remaining between them. Looked up from germline, CDR1 is SGHRS and CDR2 is YFSETQ. The CDR3 totals 11 residues. CDR3 nucleotide sequence: TGCGCCAGCAGCTTGGAGACAGAGAGGTACTTC. Translating gives CASSLETERYF.

The gene calls are TRBV28 and TRBJ2-7; TRBD2 is a possible D gene (5 bases). The CDR3 extends over 15 amino acids. Germline loops: CDR1 MDHEN, CDR2 SYDVKM. Deletions cut 2 bases from V and 0 bases from J, with 11 bases between. This chain's CDR3 is CASSLGGTYSYEQYF. In DNA, the CDR3 is TGTGCCAGCAGTTTAGGAGGCACCTACTCCTACGAGCAGTACTTC.